This is a list of T cell receptor beta chains from one sample in a study of shared clonotypes between healthy human individuals. The data were produced by immunoSEQ multiplex PCR, yet TCRdb's version contains in-frame clones alone and is incomplete. The sample yields a few million clones, about 94% seen once. Sequencing was performed on naive CD4+ T cells sorted from blood. The origin of the receptors is a man between 18 and 29 years old in good health. CDR3s leave out the opening cysteine and the closing phenylalanine or tryptophan. Not every row has a clone size; where given, it reads once, few, many or a size class.

TRBJ1-2 TRBV6-5 . 13 ASSATGLAPNGYT
TRBJ2-7 TRBV2 . 9 ASFRVSEQY
TRBJ2-6 TRBV18 . 16 ASSPVVPSYSGANVLT
TRBJ1-5 TRBV2 . 12 ASSEAVGNQPQH
TRBJ2-5 TRBV11-2 . 14 ASSFLAGGLAETQY
TRBJ2-1 TRBV2 . 11 ASSGREGIEQF
TRBJ2-7 TRBV5-1 . 13 ASSLSAGSSYEQY
TRBJ2-3 TRBV6-5 . 12 ASRPGQLADTQY
TRBJ1-2 TRBV10-2 . 13 ASSEPGTGGYGYT
TRBJ2-3 TRBV5-4 . 13 ASSLGGAGSDTQY
TRBJ2-5 TRBV5-1 once 13 ASSLKGGAGETQY
TRBJ2-1 TRBV25-1 . 12 ASSESRGGGEQF
TRBJ2-7 TRBV7-2 . 16 ASSVRTPLAGGPYEQY
TRBJ1-3 TRBV4-1 . 14 ASSPWVGEGRNTIY
TRBJ1-2 TRBV6-5 . 13 ASSYPGQGARGYT
TRBJ1-5 TRBV6-6 once 13 ASSYPGQGGQPQH
TRBJ2-3 TRBV2 . 12 ASRVEFSTDTQY
TRBJ2-3 TRBV5-5 once 11 ASSTPGVDTQY
TRBJ2-7 TRBV10-3 . 12 ATGTSGRAYEQY
TRBJ2-1 TRBV6-5 . 12 ASSYFIASNEQF
TRBJ1-4 TRBV5-1 . 13 ASSLATLGDEKLF
TRBJ1-2 TRBV15 . 15 ATSADTGTATAYGYT
TRBJ1-4 TRBV5-1 once 13 ASSLGGQGGEKLF
TRBJ2-2 TRBV19 . 14 ATSIRAGGYTGELF
TRBJ1-2 TRBV6-1 . 10 ASSSEPGGYT
TRBJ1-1 TRBV19 . 12 ASSIGQLNTEAF
TRBJ2-3 TRBV5-1 . 13 ASRGASGSTDTQY